A single TCR beta chain is shown here with its context. This sample was taken from a study of blood T cell repertoires in COVID-19. This table comes from immunoSEQ multiplex PCR, and its TCRdb copy is limited to in-frame clones, with some not included. The sample shows 100,000 to 150,000 clones, around 87% of them seen only once. In germline, CDR1 is LGHNA, CDR2 YNFKEQ. The CDR3 consists of 14 residues. With 4 bases clipped from V and 3 bases from J, the junction kept 3 bases outside the gene matches. V is TRBV4-2 and J is TRBJ1-1; 9 positions match TRBD1. The sequencing sample was made of peripheral blood. The TCR comes from an older woman with acute or convalescent COVID-19. The CDR3 reads CASSRTGVDTEAFF. The CDR3 DNA reads as TGTGCCAGCAGCCGGACAGGGGTCGACACTGAAGCTTTCTTT.